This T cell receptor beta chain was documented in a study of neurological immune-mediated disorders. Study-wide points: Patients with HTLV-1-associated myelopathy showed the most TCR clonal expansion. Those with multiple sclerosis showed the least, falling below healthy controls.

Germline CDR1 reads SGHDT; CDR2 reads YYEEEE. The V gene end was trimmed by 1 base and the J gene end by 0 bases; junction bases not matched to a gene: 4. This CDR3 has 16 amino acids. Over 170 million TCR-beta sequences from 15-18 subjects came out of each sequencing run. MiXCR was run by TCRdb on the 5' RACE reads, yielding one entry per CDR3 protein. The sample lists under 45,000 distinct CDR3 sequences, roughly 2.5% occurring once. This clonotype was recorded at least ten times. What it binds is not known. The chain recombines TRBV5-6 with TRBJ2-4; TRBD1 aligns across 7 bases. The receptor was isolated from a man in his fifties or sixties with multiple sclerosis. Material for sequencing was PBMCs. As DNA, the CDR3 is TGTGCCAGCAGCTTGACAGGGGCTCTAGCCAAAAACATTCAGTACTTC. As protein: CASSLTGALAKNIQYF.